This T cell receptor beta chain was profiled in a study of blood T cell repertoires in COVID-19. Repertoires were generated with immunoSEQ multiplex PCR, while TCRdb's copy carries only in-frame clones and drops some. This sample carries 150,000 to 200,000 clones, around nine tenths of them seen once, and the ten largest clones take 0.5% to 0.6%. Losses at the gene ends were 4 bases for V and 13 bases for J; bases not matched to a gene: 1. CDR3 size: 12 residues. Germline values: CDR1 SNHLY, CDR2 FYNNEI. The sequenced material came from peripheral blood. The clonotype originates from a middle-aged man with acute or convalescent COVID-19. The chain couples TRBV2 to TRBJ2-5, with 15 nucleotides matching TRBD2. The CDR3 loop is CASSGTSGGAYF. The CDR3 DNA sequence: TGTGCCAGCAGTGGGACTAGCGGGGGGGCGTACTTC.